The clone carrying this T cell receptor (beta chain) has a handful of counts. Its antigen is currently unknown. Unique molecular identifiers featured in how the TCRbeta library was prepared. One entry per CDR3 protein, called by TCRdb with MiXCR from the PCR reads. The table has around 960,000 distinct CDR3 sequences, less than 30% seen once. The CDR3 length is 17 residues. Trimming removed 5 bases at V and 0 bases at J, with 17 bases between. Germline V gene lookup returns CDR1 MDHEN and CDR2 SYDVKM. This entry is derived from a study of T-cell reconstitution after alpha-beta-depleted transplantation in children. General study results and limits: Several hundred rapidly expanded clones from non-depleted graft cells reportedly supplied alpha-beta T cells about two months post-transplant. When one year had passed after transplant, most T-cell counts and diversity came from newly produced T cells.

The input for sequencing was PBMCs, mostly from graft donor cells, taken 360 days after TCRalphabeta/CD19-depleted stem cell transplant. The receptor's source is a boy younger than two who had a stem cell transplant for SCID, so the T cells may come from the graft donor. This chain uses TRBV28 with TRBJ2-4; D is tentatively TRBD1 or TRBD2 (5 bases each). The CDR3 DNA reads TGTGCCAGCAGTCCCGAGGGGCAGCTACTAGCCAAAAACATTCAGTACTTC. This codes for CASSPEGQLLAKNIQYF.